The T cell receptor beta chain described here comes from a study of cytomegalovirus exposure and HLA in healthy donors. Deletions cut 1 base from V and 1 base from J, with 5 bases between. This CDR3 has 13 residues. From germline, CDR1 is LGHNA and CDR2 YNFKEQ. It was with 60 Vbeta and 13 Jbeta primers that the PCR ran. Sequencing was performed with immunoSEQ multiplex PCR; in TCRdb, only in-frame clones are kept and a portion is missing. The data hold over 40,000 clones, with around 68% observed a single time. This clonotype originated in a man aged 30 to 45 in good health and CMV-seronegative. V usage is TRBV4-2 and J usage is TRBJ2-7; D not resolved. The sequenced material came from PBMCs. CDR3 nucleotide sequence: TGTGCCAGCAGCCAAGGACTGTCCTACGAGCAGTACTTC. It yields the protein CASSQGLSYEQYF.